This T cell receptor beta chain was identified during a study of molecular identifiers for immune sequencing clone quantification. Study overall: Five aliquots were made in replicates from the RNA of roughly 20,000 or 100,000 naive CD8 cells, and four were sequenced.

The bulk TCR libraries were made with methods described before and with listed TCR primers. TCRdb recomputed calls from the PCR reads with MiXCR, one row per CDR3 protein. The table includes about half a million distinct CDR3 sequences, roughly a fifth detected once. This clonotype was observed at least ten times. Its antigen is as yet unknown. Findings of the study overall: In naive cells, under 1% of molecules belonged to clones above 20 RNA copies, against over 98% in effector cells.

V gave up 4 bases and J gave up 3 bases, with 13 bases separating them. The CDR3 spans 15 residues. Germline CDR1 and CDR2: LGHDT and YNNKEL (reference sequence). The sequenced sample was naive CD8+ T cells from blood, with Jurkat cell RNA spiked in. The subset was: FACS-sorted CD8+CD4-CCR7+CD45RA+ naive T cells. The chain recombines TRBV3-1 with TRBJ1-5, with TRBD1 as a possible D gene (5 bases). This clonotype was sampled from a human donor in good health. Some libraries in this study had Jurkat cell RNA spiked in. The CDR3 protein is CASSLDNSVNQPQHF. CDR3 coding DNA: TGTGCCAGCAGCCTGGACAACAGTGTCAATCAGCCCCAGCATTTT.